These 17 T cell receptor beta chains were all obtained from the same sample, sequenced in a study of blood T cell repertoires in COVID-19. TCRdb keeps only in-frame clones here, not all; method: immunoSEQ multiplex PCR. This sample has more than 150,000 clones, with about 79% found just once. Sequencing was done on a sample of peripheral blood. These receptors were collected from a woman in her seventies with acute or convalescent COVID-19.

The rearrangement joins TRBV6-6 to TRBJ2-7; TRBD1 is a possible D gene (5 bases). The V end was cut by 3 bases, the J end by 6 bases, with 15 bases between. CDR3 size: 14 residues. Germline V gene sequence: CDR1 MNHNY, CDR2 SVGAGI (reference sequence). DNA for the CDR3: TGTGCCAGCAGTTATTCAGGGTCAATCGCCGAGCAGTACTTC. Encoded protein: CASSYSGSIAEQYF.

In DNA, the CDR3 is TGCGCCAGCAGCCGATCGGGATATCTGGATACGCAGTATTTT. Translation gives CASSRSGYLDTQYF. The chain uses TRBV4-1 and TRBJ2-3, with a tentative D call TRBD2 (5 bases). This CDR3 has 14 residues. V was cut by 4 bases and J by 6 bases, with 14 bases left in between. From germline, CDR1 is MGHRA and CDR2 YSYEKL.

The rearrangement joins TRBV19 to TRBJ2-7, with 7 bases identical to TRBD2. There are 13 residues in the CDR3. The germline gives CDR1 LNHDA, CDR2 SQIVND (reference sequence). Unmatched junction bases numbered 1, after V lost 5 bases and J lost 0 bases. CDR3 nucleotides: TGTGCCAGTAGTCCGGGAGGCTCCTACGAGCAGTACTTC. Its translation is CASSPGGSYEQYF.

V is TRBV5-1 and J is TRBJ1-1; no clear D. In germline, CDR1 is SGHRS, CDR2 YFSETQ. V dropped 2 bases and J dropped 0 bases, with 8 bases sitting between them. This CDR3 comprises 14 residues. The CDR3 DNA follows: TGCGCCAGCAGCTTTTACAGCATGAACACTGAAGCTTTCTTT. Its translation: CASSFYSMNTEAFF.

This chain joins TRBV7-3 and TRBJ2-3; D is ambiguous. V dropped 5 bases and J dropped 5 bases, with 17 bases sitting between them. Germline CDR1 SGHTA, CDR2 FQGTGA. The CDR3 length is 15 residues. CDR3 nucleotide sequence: TGTGCCAGCAGCCGAGAGGCCCGCGAGTTAGATACGCAGTATTTT. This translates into CASSREARELDTQYF.

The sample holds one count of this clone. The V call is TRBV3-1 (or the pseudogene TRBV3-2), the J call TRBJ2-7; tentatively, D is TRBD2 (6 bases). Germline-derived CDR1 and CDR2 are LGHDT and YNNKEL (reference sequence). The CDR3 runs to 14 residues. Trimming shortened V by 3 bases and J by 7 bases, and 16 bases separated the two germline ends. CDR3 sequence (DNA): TGTGCCAGCAGCCAGGGGACTGAACCGAGGGAGCAGTACTTC. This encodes CASSQGTEPREQYF.

This CDR3 reads CASSQDSPYGYTF. The CDR3, as DNA: TGTGCCAGCAGCCAAGACAGCCCCTATGGCTACACCTTC. The chain uses TRBV7-9 and TRBJ1-2; D perhaps matches TRBD1 (5 bases). Germline CDR1 and CDR2: SEHNR and FQNEAQ (reference sequence). V lost 5 bases to trimming and J lost 4 bases, with 11 bases between them. The CDR3 is 13 amino acids.

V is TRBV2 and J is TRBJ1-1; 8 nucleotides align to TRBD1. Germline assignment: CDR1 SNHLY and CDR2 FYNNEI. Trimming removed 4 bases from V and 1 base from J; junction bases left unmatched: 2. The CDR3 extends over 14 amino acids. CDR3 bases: TGTGCCAGCAGTGGACAGGGGAAGAACACTGAAGCTTTCTTT. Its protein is CASSGQGKNTEAFF.

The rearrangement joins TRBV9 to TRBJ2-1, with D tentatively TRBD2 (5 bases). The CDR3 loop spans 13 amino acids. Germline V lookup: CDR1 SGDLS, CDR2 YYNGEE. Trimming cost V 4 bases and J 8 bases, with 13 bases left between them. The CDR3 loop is CASSWSSGHEQFF. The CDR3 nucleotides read TGTGCCAGCAGCTGGTCCAGCGGCCATGAGCAGTTCTTC.

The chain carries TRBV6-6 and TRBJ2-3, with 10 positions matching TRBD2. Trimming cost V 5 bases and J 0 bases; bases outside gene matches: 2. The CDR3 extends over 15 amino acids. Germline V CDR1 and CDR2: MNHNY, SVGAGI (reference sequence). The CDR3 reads CASSQTSGSTDTQYF. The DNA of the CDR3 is TGTGCCAGCAGTCAGACTAGCGGGAGCACAGATACGCAGTATTTT.

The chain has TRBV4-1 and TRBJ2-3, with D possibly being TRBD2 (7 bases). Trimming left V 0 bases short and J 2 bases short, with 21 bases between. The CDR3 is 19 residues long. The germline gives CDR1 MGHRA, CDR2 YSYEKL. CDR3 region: CASSQDAAGAMSFTDTQYF. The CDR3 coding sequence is TGCGCCAGCAGCCAAGACGCGGCGGGGGCAATGAGTTTCACAGATACGCAGTATTTT.

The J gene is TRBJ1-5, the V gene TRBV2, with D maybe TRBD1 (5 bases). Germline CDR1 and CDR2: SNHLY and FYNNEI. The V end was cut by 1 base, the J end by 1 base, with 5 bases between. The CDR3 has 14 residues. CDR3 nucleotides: TGTGCCAGCAGTGAAGACAGGAGCAATCAGCCCCAGCATTTT. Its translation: CASSEDRSNQPQHF.

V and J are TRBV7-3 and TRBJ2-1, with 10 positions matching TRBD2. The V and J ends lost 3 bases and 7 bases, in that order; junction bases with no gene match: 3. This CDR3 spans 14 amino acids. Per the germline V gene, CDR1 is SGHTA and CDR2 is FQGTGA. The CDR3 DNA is TGTGCCAGCAGCTTGGGACTAGCGTCGAATGAGCAGTTCTTC. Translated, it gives CASSLGLASNEQFF.

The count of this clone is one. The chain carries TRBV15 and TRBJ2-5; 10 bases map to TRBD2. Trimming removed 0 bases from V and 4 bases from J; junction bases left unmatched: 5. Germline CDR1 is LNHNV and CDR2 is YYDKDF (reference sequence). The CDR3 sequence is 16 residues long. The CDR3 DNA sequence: TGTGCCACCAGCAGAGATCGGCTAGCGGGAGTAGAGACCCAGTACTTC. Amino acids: CATSRDRLAGVETQYF.

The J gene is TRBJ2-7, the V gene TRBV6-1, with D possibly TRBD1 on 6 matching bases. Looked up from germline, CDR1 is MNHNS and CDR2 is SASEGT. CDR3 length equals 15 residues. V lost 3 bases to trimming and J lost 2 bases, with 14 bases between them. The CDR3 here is CASSEQWTATYEQYF. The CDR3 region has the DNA TGTGCCAGCAGTGAGCAATGGACAGCAACCTACGAGCAGTACTTC.

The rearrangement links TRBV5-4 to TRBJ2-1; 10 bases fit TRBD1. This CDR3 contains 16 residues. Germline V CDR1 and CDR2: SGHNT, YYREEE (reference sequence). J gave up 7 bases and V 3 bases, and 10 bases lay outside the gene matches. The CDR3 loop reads CASSWGPGQGFNEQFF. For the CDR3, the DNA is TGTGCCAGCAGCTGGGGGCCGGGACAGGGGTTTAATGAGCAGTTCTTC. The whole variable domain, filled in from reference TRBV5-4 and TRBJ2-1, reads ETGVTQSPTHLIKTRGQQVTLRCSSQSGHNTVSWYQQALGQGPQFIFQYYREEENGRGNFPPRFSGLQFPNYSSELNVNALELDDSALYLCASSWGPGQGFNEQFFGPGTRLTVL.

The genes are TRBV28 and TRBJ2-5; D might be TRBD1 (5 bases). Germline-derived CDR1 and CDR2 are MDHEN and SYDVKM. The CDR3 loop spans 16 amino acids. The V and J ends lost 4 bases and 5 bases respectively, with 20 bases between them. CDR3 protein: CASSSPRGQGMETQYF. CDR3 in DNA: TGTGCCAGCAGTTCCCCCCGTGGGCAGGGAATGGAGACCCAGTACTTC.